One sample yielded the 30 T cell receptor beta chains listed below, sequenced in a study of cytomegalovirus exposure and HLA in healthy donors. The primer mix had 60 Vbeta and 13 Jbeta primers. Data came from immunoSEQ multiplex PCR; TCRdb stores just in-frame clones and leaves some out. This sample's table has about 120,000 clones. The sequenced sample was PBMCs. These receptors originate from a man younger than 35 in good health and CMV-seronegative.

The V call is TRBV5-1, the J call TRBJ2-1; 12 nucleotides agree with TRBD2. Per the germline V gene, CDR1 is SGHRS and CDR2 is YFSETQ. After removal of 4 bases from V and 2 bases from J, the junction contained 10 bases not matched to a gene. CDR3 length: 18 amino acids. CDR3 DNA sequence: TGCGCCAGCAGCCCAGGACTAGCGGGGTCCCCAGCCTACAATGAGCAGTTCTTC. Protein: CASSPGLAGSPAYNEQFF.

The CDR3 DNA is TGTGCCAGCAGTACTACTGACAGGGGATACGAGCAGTACTTC. Translated: CASSTTDRGYEQYF. This chain links TRBV6-5 with TRBJ2-7; 8 nucleotides agree with TRBD1. Trimming at V came to 5 bases and at J to 4 bases, leaving 7 bases not matched to a gene. The CDR3 runs to 14 residues. Germline CDR1 reads MNHEY; CDR2 reads SVGAGI.

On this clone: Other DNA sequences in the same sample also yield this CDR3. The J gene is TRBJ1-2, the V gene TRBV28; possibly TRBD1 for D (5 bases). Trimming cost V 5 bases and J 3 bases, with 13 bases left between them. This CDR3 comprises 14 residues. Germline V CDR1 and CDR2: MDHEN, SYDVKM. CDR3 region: CASSLQGGYYGYTF. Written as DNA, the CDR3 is TGTGCCAGCAGTCTTCAGGGCGGATACTATGGCTACACCTTC.

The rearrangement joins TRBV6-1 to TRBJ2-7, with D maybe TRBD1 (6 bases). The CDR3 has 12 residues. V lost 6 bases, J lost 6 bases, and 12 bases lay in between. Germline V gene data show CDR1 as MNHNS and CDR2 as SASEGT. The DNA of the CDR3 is TGTGCCAGCAGCTACAGGGTCGGCGAGCAGTACTTC. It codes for CASSYRVGEQYF.

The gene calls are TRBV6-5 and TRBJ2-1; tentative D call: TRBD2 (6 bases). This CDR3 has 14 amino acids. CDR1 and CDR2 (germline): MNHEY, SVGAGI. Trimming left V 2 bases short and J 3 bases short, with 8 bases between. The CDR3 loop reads CASSYVGGYNEQFF. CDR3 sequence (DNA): TGTGCCAGCAGTTACGTGGGGGGCTACAATGAGCAGTTCTTC.

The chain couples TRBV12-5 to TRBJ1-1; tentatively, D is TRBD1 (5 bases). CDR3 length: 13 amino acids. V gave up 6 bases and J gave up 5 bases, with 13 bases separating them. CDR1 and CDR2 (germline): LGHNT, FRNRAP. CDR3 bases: TGTGCTAGTGGCCCAAATGGGGGGACTGAAGCTTTCTTT. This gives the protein CASGPNGGTEAFF.

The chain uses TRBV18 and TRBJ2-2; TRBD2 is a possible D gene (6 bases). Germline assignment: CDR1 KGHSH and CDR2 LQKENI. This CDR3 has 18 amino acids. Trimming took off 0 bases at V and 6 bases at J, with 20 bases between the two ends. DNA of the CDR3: TGTGCCAGCTCACCACCGGGGCTGCGGGATAGGCCACCCGGGGAGCTGTTTTTT. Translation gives CASSPPGLRDRPPGELFF.

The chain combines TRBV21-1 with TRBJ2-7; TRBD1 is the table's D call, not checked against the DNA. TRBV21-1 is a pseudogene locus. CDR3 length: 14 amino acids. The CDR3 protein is CASSGRQGGYEQYF. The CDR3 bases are TGTGCCAGCAGCGGACGACAGGGTGGGTACGAGCAGTACTTC.

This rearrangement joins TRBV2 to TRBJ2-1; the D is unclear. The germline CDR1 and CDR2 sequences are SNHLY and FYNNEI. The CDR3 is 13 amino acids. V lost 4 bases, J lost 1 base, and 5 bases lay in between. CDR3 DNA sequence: TGTGCCAGCAGTGTACAGTCCTACAATGAGCAGTTCTTC. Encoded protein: CASSVQSYNEQFF.

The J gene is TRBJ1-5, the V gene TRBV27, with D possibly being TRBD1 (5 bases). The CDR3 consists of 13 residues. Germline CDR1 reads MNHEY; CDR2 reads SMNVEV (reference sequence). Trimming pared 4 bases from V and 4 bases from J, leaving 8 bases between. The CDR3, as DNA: TGTGCCAGCAGTTGGGGGGGTAATCAGCCCCAGCATTTT. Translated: CASSWGGNQPQHF.

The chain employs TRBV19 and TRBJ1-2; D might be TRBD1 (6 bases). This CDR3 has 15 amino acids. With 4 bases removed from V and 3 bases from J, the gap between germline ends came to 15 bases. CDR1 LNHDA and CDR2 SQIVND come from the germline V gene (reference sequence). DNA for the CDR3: TGTGCCAGTAGTACCAGGGGCAGAAGCGACTATGGCTACACCTTC. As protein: CASSTRGRSDYGYTF.

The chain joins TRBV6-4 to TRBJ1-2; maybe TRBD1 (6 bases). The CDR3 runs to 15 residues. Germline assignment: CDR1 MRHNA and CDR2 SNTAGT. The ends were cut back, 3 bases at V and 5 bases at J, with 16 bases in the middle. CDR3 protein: CASSEFSGQGYGYTF. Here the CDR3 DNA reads TGTGCCAGCAGTGAATTCTCGGGACAAGGGTATGGCTACACCTTC.

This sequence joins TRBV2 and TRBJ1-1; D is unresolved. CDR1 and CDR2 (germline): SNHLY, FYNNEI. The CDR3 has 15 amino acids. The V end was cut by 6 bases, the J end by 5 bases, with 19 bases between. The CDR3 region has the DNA TGTGCCAGCAGGAATGACTCCTCCACCGGGACTGAAGCTTTCTTT. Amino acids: CASRNDSSTGTEAFF. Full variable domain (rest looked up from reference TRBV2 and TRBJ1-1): EPEVTQTPSHQVTQMGQEVILRCVPISNHLYFYWYRQILGQKVEFLVSFYNNEISEKSEIFDDQFSVERPDGSNFTLKIRSTKLEDSAMYFCASRNDSSTGTEAFFGQGTRLTVV.

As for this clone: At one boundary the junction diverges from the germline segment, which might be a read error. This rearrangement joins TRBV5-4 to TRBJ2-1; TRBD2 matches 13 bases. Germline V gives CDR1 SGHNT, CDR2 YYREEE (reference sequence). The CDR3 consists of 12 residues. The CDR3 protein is CASSLGLAGVVF. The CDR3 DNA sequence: TGTGCCAGCAGCCTTGGACTAGCGGGAGTTGTCTTC. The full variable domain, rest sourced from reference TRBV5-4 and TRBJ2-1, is ETGVTQSPTHLIKTRGQQVTLRCSSQSGHNTVSWYQQALGQGPQFIFQYYREEENGRGNFPPRFSGLQFPNYSSELNVNALELDDSALYLCASSLGLAGVVFGPGTRLTVL.

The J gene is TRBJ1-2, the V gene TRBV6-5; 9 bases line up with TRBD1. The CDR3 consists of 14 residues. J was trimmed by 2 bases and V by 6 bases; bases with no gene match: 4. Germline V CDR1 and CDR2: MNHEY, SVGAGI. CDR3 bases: TGTGCCAGCAGGCGGGGACAGGGAAACTATGGCTACACCTTC. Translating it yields CASRRGQGNYGYTF.

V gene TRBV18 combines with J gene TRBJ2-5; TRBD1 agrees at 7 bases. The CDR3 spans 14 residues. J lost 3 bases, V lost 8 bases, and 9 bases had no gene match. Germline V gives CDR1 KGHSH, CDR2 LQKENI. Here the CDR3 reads CASRLSGTEETQYF. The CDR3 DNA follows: TGTGCCAGCCGCCTTTCCGGGACAGAAGAGACCCAGTACTTC.

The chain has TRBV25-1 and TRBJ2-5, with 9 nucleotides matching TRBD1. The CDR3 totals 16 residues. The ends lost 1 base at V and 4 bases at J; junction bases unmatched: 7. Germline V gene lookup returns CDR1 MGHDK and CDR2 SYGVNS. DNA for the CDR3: TGTGCCAGCAGTGAATCGGGACAGGGCGTTAGAGAGACCCAGTACTTC. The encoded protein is CASSESGQGVRETQYF.

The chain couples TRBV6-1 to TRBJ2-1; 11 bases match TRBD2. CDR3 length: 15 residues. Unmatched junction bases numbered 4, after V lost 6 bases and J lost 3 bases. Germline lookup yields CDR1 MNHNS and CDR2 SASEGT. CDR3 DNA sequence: TGTGCCAGCAGCCCGGGACTAGCGGTCTACAATGAGCAGTTCTTC. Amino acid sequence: CASSPGLAVYNEQFF.

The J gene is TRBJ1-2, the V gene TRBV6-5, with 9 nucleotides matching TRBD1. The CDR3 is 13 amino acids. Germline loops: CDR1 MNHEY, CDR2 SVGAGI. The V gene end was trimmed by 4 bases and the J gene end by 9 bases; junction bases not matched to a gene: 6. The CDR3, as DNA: TGTGCCAGCAGTTTGGACAGGGGTGGTAGCTACACCTTC. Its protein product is CASSLDRGGSYTF.

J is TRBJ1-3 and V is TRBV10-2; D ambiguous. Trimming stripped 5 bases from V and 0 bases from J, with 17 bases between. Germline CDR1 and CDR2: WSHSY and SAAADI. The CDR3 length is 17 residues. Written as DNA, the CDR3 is TGCGCCAGCAGTACTACCGGGTTTGGCTCCTCTGGAAACACCATATATTTT. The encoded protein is CASSTTGFGSSGNTIYF.

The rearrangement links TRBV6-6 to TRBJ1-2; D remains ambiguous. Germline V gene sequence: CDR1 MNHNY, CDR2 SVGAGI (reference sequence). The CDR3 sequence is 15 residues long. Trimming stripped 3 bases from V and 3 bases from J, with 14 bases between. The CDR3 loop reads CASSYRREGYYGYTF. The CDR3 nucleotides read TGTGCCAGCAGTTATCGGAGGGAAGGGTACTATGGCTACACCTTC.

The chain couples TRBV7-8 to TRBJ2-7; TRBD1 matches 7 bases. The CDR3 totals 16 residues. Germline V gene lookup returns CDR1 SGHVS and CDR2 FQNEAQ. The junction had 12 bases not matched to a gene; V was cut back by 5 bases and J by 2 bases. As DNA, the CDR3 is TGTGCCAGCAGCCATCGGACAGGCCCGAATCCCTACGAGCAGTACTTC. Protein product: CASSHRTGPNPYEQYF.

DNA of the CDR3: TGTGCCAGCAGCTTGAACACAGGGACCTACGAGCAGTACTTC. Protein product: CASSLNTGTYEQYF. V usage is TRBV6-5 and J usage is TRBJ2-7; D might be TRBD1 (6 bases). The CDR3 loop spans 14 amino acids. Per the germline V gene, CDR1 is MNHEY and CDR2 is SVGAGI. V was cut by 6 bases and J by 2 bases, with 14 bases left in between.

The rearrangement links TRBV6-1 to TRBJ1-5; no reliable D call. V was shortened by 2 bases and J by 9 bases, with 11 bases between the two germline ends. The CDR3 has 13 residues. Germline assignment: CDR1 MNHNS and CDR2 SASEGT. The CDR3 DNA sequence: TGTGCCAGCAGTGAATGGGCGTCCGGGCCCCAGCATTTT. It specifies CASSEWASGPQHF.

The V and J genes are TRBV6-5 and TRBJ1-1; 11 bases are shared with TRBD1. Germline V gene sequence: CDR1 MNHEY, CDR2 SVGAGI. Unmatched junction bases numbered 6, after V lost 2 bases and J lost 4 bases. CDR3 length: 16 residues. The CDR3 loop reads CASSYVLGTGGTEAFF. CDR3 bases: TGTGCCAGCAGTTACGTACTCGGGACAGGGGGCACTGAAGCTTTCTTT.

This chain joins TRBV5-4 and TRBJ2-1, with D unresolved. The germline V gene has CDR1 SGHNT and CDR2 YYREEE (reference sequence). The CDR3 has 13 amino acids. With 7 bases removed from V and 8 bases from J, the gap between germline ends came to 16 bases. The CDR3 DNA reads TGTGCCAGCGGATCAGGCCTCTCTGATGAGCAGTTCTTC. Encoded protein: CASGSGLSDEQFF.

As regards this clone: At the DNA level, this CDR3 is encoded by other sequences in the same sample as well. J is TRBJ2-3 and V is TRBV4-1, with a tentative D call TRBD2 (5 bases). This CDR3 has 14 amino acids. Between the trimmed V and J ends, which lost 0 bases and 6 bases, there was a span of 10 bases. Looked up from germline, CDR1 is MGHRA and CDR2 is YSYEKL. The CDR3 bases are TGCGCCAGCAGCCAAGAAGACTACACGGATACGCAGTATTTT. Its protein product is CASSQEDYTDTQYF.

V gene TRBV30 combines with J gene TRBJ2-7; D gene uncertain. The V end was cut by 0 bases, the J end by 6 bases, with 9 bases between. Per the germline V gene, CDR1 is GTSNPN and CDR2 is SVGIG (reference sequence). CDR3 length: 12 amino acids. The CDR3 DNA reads TGTGCCTGGAGTGTACTCCCGAGCGAGCAGTACTTC. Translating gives CAWSVLPSEQYF.

The CDR3 DNA follows: TGCGCCAGCAGCCCCGGGACACTTTTGAACACTGAAGCTTTCTTT. Amino acids: CASSPGTLLNTEAFF. The chain is built from TRBV5-1 and TRBJ1-1, with a possible D match to TRBD1 (6 bases). Looked up from germline, CDR1 is SGHRS and CDR2 is YFSETQ. V lost 4 bases and J 0 bases, leaving 13 bases between the germline ends. CDR3 length: 15 amino acids.

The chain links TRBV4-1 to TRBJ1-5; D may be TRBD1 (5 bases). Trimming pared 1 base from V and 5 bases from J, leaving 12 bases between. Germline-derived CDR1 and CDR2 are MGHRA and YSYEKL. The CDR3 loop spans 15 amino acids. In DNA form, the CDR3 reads TGCGCCAGCAGCCAAGGTGGGACTCCGGATCAGCCCCAGCATTTT. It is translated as CASSQGGTPDQPQHF.